Below, 22 T cell receptor beta chains from the same sample are listed, as sequenced in a study of shared clonotypes between healthy human individuals. TCRdb keeps only in-frame clones here, not all; method: immunoSEQ multiplex PCR. The data show some 2,500,000 clones, roughly 92% seen once. The sample comprised naive CD4+ T cells from PBMCs. The subset here: CD45RA+ positively selected. The receptors here all came from a man between 18 and 29 years old in good health. Some clones in this sample may be carry-over from other donors' samples.

The chain employs TRBV6-5 and TRBJ1-3, with D possibly being TRBD1 (5 bases). This CDR3 contains 14 residues. The germline V and J ends were trimmed by 4 bases and 2 bases, with 9 bases remaining between them. The germline CDR1 and CDR2 sequences are MNHEY and SVGAGI. Here the CDR3 reads CASSWAGAGNTIYF. The CDR3 DNA reads as TGTGCCAGCAGTTGGGCGGGGGCTGGAAACACCATATATTTT.

The V call is TRBV27, the J call TRBJ2-4; D is undetermined. CDR1 is MNHEY, CDR2 SMNVEV, per germline (reference sequence). The CDR3 length is 15 residues. The germline V and J ends were trimmed by 7 bases and 0 bases, with 13 bases remaining between them. The CDR3 nucleotides read TGTGCCAGCACTTCCAACTCTATAGCCAAAAACATTCAGTACTTC. It specifies CASTSNSIAKNIQYF.

V is TRBV18 and J is TRBJ1-2; TRBD1 aligns across 8 bases. The CDR3 loop spans 14 amino acids. V dropped 4 bases and J dropped 6; count of bases not matched to a gene: 7. The germline V gene encodes CDR1 KGHSH and CDR2 LQKENI. The CDR3 region is CASSLDRQGNGYTF. The CDR3 nucleotides read TGTGCCAGCTCACTCGATCGACAGGGGAATGGCTACACCTTC. The full variable domain, its missing parts supplied by reference TRBV18 and TRBJ1-2, is NAGVMQNPRHLVRRRGQEARLRCSPMKGHSHVYWYRQLPEEGLKFMVYLQKENIIDESGMPKERFSAEFPKEGPSILRIQQVVRGDSAAYFCASSLDRQGNGYTFGSGTRLTVV.

The count of this clone is one. The J gene is TRBJ2-2, the V gene TRBV11-2, with D maybe TRBD2 (6 bases). The V and J ends lost 3 bases and 0 bases respectively, with 8 bases between them. Germline CDR1 is SGHAT and CDR2 is FQNNGV. The CDR3 consists of 15 residues. The CDR3 loop is CASSLGLSNTGELFF. The CDR3 nucleotides are TGTGCCAGCAGCTTGGGACTCTCGAACACCGGGGAGCTGTTTTTT.

J is TRBJ2-3 and V is TRBV11-3; D perhaps matches TRBD1 (5 bases). V was clipped by 1 base and J by 5 bases, with 10 bases between them. Looked up from germline, CDR1 is SGHNT and CDR2 is YENEEA. This CDR3 has 14 residues. The CDR3 bases are TGTGCCAGCAGCTTAGGGTGGGGCGTAGATACGCAGTATTTT. It is translated as CASSLGWGVDTQYF.

The chain has TRBV9 and TRBJ2-1, with D maybe TRBD1 (6 bases). There are 16 residues in the CDR3. V was clipped by 0 bases and J by 4 bases, with 14 bases between them. The germline V gene encodes CDR1 SGDLS and CDR2 YYNGEE. In nucleotides, the CDR3 is TGTGCCAGCAGCGTAGAGGGCAGGGGATTATACAATGAGCAGTTCTTC. Translating gives CASSVEGRGLYNEQFF.

J is TRBJ2-2 and V is TRBV9, with D possibly called TRBD1 or TRBD2 (5 bases each). Per germline, CDR1 SGDLS and CDR2 YYNGEE. This CDR3 has 19 residues. Trimming stripped 0 bases from V and 0 bases from J, with 18 bases between. The CDR3 region is CASSVGKNEGRTNTGELFF. Written as DNA, the CDR3 is TGTGCCAGCAGCGTAGGTAAAAATGAGGGGCGGACGAACACCGGGGAGCTGTTTTTT.

This rearrangement joins TRBV2 to TRBJ1-1, with D tentatively TRBD1 (5 bases). Looked up from germline, CDR1 is SNHLY and CDR2 is FYNNEI. V was shortened by 8 bases and J by 0 bases, with 10 bases between the two germline ends. This CDR3 is built from 13 residues. The CDR3 region is CASGQQVNTEAFF. The CDR3 DNA is TGTGCCAGCGGGCAACAGGTGAACACTGAAGCTTTCTTT.

The chain links TRBV7-3 to TRBJ1-1, with 7 positions matching TRBD1. The germline V gene has CDR1 SGHTA and CDR2 FQGTGA. The CDR3 loop spans 13 amino acids. V shed 5 bases and J 5 bases; nucleotides not matched to a gene: 5. This CDR3 reads CASSRQGITEAFF. Written as DNA, the CDR3 is TGTGCCAGCAGCCGACAGGGTATAACTGAAGCTTTCTTT.

J is TRBJ1-1 and V is TRBV14; D unclear. V was pared by 1 base and J by 11 bases, with 14 bases between. There are 13 residues in the CDR3. Germline V gives CDR1 SGHDN, CDR2 FVKESK. In DNA form, the CDR3 reads TGTGCCAGCAGCCAAGCCGCGGGTGGGATGGCTTTCTTT. Amino acids: CASSQAAGGMAFF.

The chain recombines TRBV4-2 with TRBJ2-7; tentative D call: TRBD2 (5 bases). Between the trimmed V and J ends, which lost 0 bases and 3 bases, there was a span of 15 bases. The CDR3 has 16 amino acids. The V gene's germline CDR1 is LGHNA and CDR2 YNFKEQ. This chain's CDR3 is CASSQDSGLGFYEQYF. DNA for the CDR3: TGTGCCAGCAGCCAAGATTCGGGATTGGGGTTCTACGAGCAGTACTTC.

This rearrangement joins TRBV23-1 to TRBJ2-5, with D maybe TRBD1 (6 bases). TRBV23-1 is an ORF for which the function is uncertain. V lost 0 bases, J lost 1 base, and 12 bases lay in between. There are 16 residues in the CDR3. The chain's CDR3 is CASSQSADRGQETQYF. The CDR3 region has the DNA TGCGCCAGCAGTCAATCGGCGGACAGAGGCCAAGAGACCCAGTACTTC.

This clone was picked up one time. The J gene is TRBJ2-7, the V gene TRBV29-1; 7 bases align to TRBD2. There are 15 residues in the CDR3. Germline CDR1 is SQVTM and CDR2 is ANQGSEA. J was trimmed by 2 bases and V by 4 bases; bases with no gene match: 11. The CDR3 loop is CSVGGGVTGAYEQYF. CDR3 DNA sequence: TGCAGCGTTGGGGGGGGAGTTACAGGAGCCTACGAGCAGTACTTC.

This chain uses TRBV28 with TRBJ1-1; unclear D gene. CDR1 and CDR2 (germline): MDHEN, SYDVKM. Trimming took 4 bases from V and 0 from J, leaving 15 bases between them. CDR3 size: 16 residues. CDR3 region: CASSWVGRAVNTEAFF. CDR3 DNA: TGTGCCAGCAGTTGGGTAGGAAGAGCTGTGAACACTGAAGCTTTCTTT.

The V call is TRBV5-1, the J call TRBJ2-3; D call uncertain. The length of the CDR3 is 18 residues. Per germline, CDR1 SGHRS and CDR2 YFSETQ. Trimming removed 0 bases from V and 4 bases from J, with 21 bases in between. The CDR3 spells CASSLGRAPAEYADTQYF. The CDR3 DNA reads as TGCGCCAGCAGCTTGGGAAGAGCGCCGGCGGAATACGCAGATACGCAGTATTTT.

The genes are TRBV29-1 and TRBJ2-3; the D is unclear. Germline CDR1 is SQVTM and CDR2 is ANQGSEA. V was shortened by 3 bases and J by 6 bases, with 10 bases between the two germline ends. CDR3 length equals 12 residues. The chain's CDR3 is CSVDLGVDTQYF. The CDR3 DNA follows: TGCAGCGTTGATCTTGGGGTTGATACGCAGTATTTT.

The chain has TRBV7-2 and TRBJ1-2, with a possible D match to TRBD1 (5 bases). Looked up from germline, CDR1 is SGHTA and CDR2 is FQGNSA. The CDR3 length is 13 residues. Trimming cost V 6 bases and J 7 bases, with 15 bases left between them. This chain's CDR3 is CASSPEGRSGYTF. The CDR3 nucleotides are TGTGCCAGCAGTCCGGAGGGGAGGAGTGGCTACACCTTC.

This clone appeared a few times. The CDR3 DNA is TGTGCCAGCAGCCCGGACAGGATGAACACTGAAGCTTTCTTT. Its translation is CASSPDRMNTEAFF. This chain links TRBV4-2 with TRBJ1-1; 7 bases are shared with TRBD1. The CDR3 has 14 amino acids. With V trimmed by 4 bases and J by 0 bases, 2 bases remained unmatched. Germline CDR1 and CDR2: LGHNA and YNFKEQ.

CDR3 coding DNA: TGTGCCAGCAGCCAGTGGCTAGCGGAATACACAGATACGCAGTATTTT. It yields the protein CASSQWLAEYTDTQYF. This rearrangement joins TRBV7-9 to TRBJ2-3; 7 bases align to TRBD2. The CDR3 loop spans 16 amino acids. Germline CDR1 and CDR2: SEHNR and FQNEAQ (reference sequence). V gave up 5 bases and J gave up 2 bases; unmatched junction bases: 10.

This rearrangement joins TRBV30 to TRBJ2-3; D call uncertain. Germline values: CDR1 GTSNPN, CDR2 SVGIG (reference sequence). V lost 2 bases, J lost 5 bases, and 14 bases lay in between. The CDR3 runs 14 residues. The CDR3 spells CAWSLGPSEDTQYF. DNA for the CDR3: TGTGCCTGGAGTCTCGGACCTTCGGAAGATACGCAGTATTTT.

The chain is built from TRBV5-5 and TRBJ2-1; D call uncertain. The V end lost 0 bases, the J end lost 5 bases, and 6 bases lay between the germline ends. The length of the CDR3 is 13 residues. Germline CDR1 is SGHKS and CDR2 is YYEKEE (reference sequence). The CDR3 sequence is CASSLDSHNEQFF. The CDR3 nucleotides read TGTGCCAGCAGCTTGGATAGTCACAATGAGCAGTTCTTC. Drawing the rest from reference TRBV5-5 and TRBJ2-1, the complete variable domain is DAGVTQSPTHLIKTRGQQVTLRCSPISGHKSVSWYQQVLGQGPQFIFQYYEKEERGRGNFPDRFSARQFPNYSSELNVNALLLGDSALYLCASSLDSHNEQFFGPGTRLTVL.

The chain links TRBV30 to TRBJ2-2; no definite D call. The ends were cut back, 3 bases at V and 3 bases at J, with 5 bases in the middle. The CDR3 is 12 residues long. Germline CDR1 is GTSNPN and CDR2 is SVGIG (reference sequence). The CDR3 DNA reads TGTGCCTGGAGGGTACACACCGGGGAGCTGTTTTTT. It codes for CAWRVHTGELFF.